This T cell receptor (beta chain) came from a study of cytomegalovirus exposure and HLA in healthy donors. About the research overall: Sequencing of 180 million or so T cells in an earlier analysis found 120 million or so unique TCR beta sequences. HLA-typed donors contributed 65 million to 85 million unique TCRs, which were held in an early data release. Study-level results: A missense DCLRE1C variant was associated with V- and J-gene trimming of TCR beta chains in a later analysis, and an independent cohort replicated the association. TCR beta sequences numbering around 15,000 were associated with HLA alleles at 0.05 false discovery rate in a later analysis.

The CDR3 is 14 amino acids. V dropped 4 bases and J dropped 4; count of bases not matched to a gene: 2. The germline CDR1 and CDR2 sequences are SGHRS and YFSETQ. PCR primers comprised 60 Vbeta and 13 Jbeta primers. Profiled with immunoSEQ multiplex PCR; TCRdb holds only in-frame clones, not every one. The specimen's table records nearly 200,000 clones. About this clone: Antigen specificity is unknown. The sample carries other DNA sequences with the same CDR3.

This clonotype originated in a boy between 5 and 17 years old in good health and CMV-seronegative. The J gene is TRBJ1-5, the V gene TRBV5-1; 10 positions match TRBD1. Sequencing input: PBMCs. The CDR3 DNA follows: TGCGCCAGCAGCCCGGGACAGGGGAATCAGCCCCAGCATTTT. Encoded protein: CASSPGQGNQPQHF.